These 10 T cell receptor beta chains came from one sample sequenced in a study of blood T cells in healthy people across ages. The second PCR ran roughly 7 to 12 cycles with a sample-barcoded 5' primer and J-beta primers. Using its own MiXCR run on the 5' RACE reads, TCRdb lists one record per CDR3 protein. In the table there are about 1,600,000 distinct CDR3 sequences, roughly 40% of which are singletons. The source material was blood. The origin of the receptors is a woman aged 18-29 years in good health.

CDR3 loop: CAISVDSPYEQFF. The CDR3 nucleotides are TGTGCCATCAGTGTGGACAGCCCCTACGAGCAGTTCTTC. This chain connects TRBV10-3 to TRBJ2-1; D perhaps matches TRBD1 (6 bases). Between the trimmed V and J ends, which lost 4 bases and 10 bases, there was a span of 14 bases. CDR3 length: 13 residues. CDR1 ENHRY and CDR2 SYGVKD come from the germline V gene.

The chain is built from TRBV4-2 and TRBJ2-7; TRBD2 matches 11 bases. CDR3 size: 17 residues. Germline V gene sequence: CDR1 LGHNA, CDR2 YNFKEQ. The trim removed 1 base at V and 2 bases at J, leaving 7 bases unmatched. CDR3 nucleotides: TGTGCCAGCAGCCAAGGAGGAGGTAGCGGGGGGGCCTACGAGCAGTACTTC. This codes for CASSQGGGSGGAYEQYF.

This clonotype was counted between two and nine times. The rearrangement links TRBV27 to TRBJ2-7; no firm D call. From germline, CDR1 is MNHEY and CDR2 SMNVEV (reference sequence). The length of the CDR3 is 12 residues. V lost 8 bases, J lost 3 bases, and 11 bases lay in between. The CDR3 DNA reads as TGTGCCAGCGGGCCGGTGGGCTACGAGCAGTACTTC. This sequence encodes CASGPVGYEQYF.

The chain has TRBV4-1 and TRBJ1-3, with D possibly being TRBD1 (5 bases). There are 16 residues in the CDR3. Germline loops: CDR1 MGHRA, CDR2 YSYEKL. The germline V and J ends were trimmed by 1 base and 0 bases, with 10 bases remaining between them. In nucleotides, the CDR3 is TGCGCCAGCAGCCAAGGGCAGGGTCCCTCTGGAAACACCATATATTTT. Translation gives CASSQGQGPSGNTIYF.

Details on this clonotype: A much larger clone differs from this one at a single base, so this may be a read error. The chain employs TRBV7-9 and TRBJ1-1, with D possibly TRBD1 on 5 matching bases. CDR3 length: 13 residues. Trimming left V 7 bases short and J 1 base short, with 10 bases between. Per the germline V gene, CDR1 is SEHNR and CDR2 is FQNEAQ (reference sequence). Written as DNA, the CDR3 is TGTGCCAGCACCTTTGACAGGAACACTGAAGCTTTCTTT. Its protein is CASTFDRNTEAFF.

DNA for the CDR3: TGTGCCAGCAGTTTCCGGGTCGGGAACTATGGCTACACCTTC. Translating it yields CASSFRVGNYGYTF. This chain uses TRBV12-3 or TRBV12-4 with TRBJ1-2; no definite D call. The length of the CDR3 is 14 residues. V was shortened by 3 bases and J by 2 bases, with 10 bases between the two germline ends.

The V and J genes are TRBV9 and TRBJ2-1, with 12 bases lining up with TRBD2. The J segment lost 9 bases and the V segment lost 3 bases, leaving 7 bases of the junction unmatched. CDR1 and CDR2 from the germline V gene are SGDLS and YYNGEE. The CDR3 totals 15 residues. The CDR3 bases are TGTGCCAGCAGCGCTAGCGGGGGGGGCTTGACTGAGCAGTTCTTC. Amino acids: CASSASGGGLTEQFF. Supplemented by reference TRBV9 and TRBJ2-1, the full variable domain reads DSGVTQTPKHLITATGQRVTLRCSPRSGDLSVYWYQQSLDQGLQFLIQYYNGEERAKGNILERFSAQQFPDLHSELNLSSLELGDSALYFCASSASGGGLTEQFFGPGTRLTVL.

A few counts support this clonotype. J is TRBJ2-1 and V is TRBV10-3; D gene ambiguous. The ends were cut back, 10 bases at V and 5 bases at J, with 15 bases in the middle. The CDR3 is 13 amino acids. In germline, CDR1 is ENHRY, CDR2 SYGVKD. The CDR3 reads CATHQGRDNEQFF. CDR3 coding DNA: TGTGCCACTCACCAAGGCAGAGACAATGAGCAGTTCTTC.

This clonotype has a handful of counts. This chain uses TRBV2 with TRBJ1-6; D is uncertain. The CDR3 is 14 residues long. Germline V lookup: CDR1 SNHLY, CDR2 FYNNEI. Between the trimmed V and J ends, which lost 5 bases and 8 bases, there was a span of 13 bases. CDR3 DNA sequence: TGTGCCAGCAGTCGCCGGCTCGGCGATTCACCCCTCCACTTT. Translated, it gives CASSRRLGDSPLHF.

The sample holds one count of this clonotype. This chain joins TRBV27 and TRBJ2-6; perhaps TRBD1 as D (5 bases). The germline gives CDR1 MNHEY, CDR2 SMNVEV (reference sequence). The CDR3 loop spans 15 amino acids. V was cut by 4 bases and J by 2 bases, with 9 bases left in between. The CDR3 nucleotides read TGTGCCAGCAGTTCGTTAGGGGCTGGGGCCAACGTCCTGACTTTC. Translation gives CASSSLGAGANVLTF.